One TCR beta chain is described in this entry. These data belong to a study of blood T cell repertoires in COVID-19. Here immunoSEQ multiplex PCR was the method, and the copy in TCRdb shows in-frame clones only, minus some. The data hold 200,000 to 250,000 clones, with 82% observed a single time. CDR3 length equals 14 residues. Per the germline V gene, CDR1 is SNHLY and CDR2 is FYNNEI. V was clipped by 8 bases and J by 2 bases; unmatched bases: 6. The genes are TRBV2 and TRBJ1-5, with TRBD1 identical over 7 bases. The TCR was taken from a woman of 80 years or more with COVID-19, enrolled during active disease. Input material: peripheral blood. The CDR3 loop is CASRRQGGNQPQHF. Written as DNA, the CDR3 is TGTGCCAGCCGTCGACAGGGTGGCAATCAGCCCCAGCATTTT.